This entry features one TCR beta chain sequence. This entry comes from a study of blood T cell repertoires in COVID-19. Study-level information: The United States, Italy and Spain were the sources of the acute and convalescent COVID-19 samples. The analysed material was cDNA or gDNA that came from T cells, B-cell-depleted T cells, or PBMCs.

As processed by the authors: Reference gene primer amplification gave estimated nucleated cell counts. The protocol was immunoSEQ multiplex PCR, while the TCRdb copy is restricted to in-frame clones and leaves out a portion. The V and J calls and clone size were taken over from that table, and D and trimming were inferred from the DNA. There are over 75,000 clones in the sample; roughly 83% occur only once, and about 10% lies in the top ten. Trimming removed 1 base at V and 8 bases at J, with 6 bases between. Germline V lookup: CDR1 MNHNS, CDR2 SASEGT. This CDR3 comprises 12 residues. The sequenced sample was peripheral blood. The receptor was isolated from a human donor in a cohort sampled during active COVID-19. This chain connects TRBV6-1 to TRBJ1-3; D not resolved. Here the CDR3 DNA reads TGTGCCAGCAGTGAAGTCGGTTACACCATATATTTT. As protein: CASSEVGYTIYF.